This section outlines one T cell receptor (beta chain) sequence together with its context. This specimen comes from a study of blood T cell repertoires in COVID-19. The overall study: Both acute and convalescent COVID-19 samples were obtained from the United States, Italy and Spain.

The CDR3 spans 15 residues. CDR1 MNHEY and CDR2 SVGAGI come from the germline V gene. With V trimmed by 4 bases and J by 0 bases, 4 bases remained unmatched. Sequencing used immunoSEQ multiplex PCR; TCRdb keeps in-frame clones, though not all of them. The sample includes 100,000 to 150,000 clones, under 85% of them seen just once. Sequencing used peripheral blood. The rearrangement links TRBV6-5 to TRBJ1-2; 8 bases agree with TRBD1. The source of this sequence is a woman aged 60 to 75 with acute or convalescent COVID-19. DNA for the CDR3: TGTGCCAGCAGTTTCCGGGACAGGACTAACTATGGCTACACCTTC. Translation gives CASSFRDRTNYGYTF.